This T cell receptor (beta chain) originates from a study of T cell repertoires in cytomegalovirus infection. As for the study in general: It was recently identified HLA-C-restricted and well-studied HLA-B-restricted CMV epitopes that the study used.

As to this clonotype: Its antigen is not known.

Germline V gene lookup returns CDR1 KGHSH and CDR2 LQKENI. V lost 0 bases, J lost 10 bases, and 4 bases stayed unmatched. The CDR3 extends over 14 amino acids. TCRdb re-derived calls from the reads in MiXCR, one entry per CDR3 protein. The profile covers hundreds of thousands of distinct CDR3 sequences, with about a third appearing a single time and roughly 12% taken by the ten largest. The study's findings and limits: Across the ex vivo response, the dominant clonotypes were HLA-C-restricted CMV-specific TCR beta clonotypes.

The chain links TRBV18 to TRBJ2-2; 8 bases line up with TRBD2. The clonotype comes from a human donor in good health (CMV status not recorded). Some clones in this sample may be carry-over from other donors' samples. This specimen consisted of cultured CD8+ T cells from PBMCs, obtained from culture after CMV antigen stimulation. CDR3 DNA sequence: TGTGCCAGCTCACCACCTCGGGAGGGTCCGGAGCTGTTTTTT. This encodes CASSPPREGPELFF.